The 7 T cell receptor beta chains in this list originate from one sample, sequenced in a study of beta chain features in type 1 diabetes. cDNA synthesis used the whole RNA isolate, giving expressed TCRB sequences. The table came from immunoSEQ multiplex PCR; TCRdb's copy has only in-frame clones and leaves some out. This table has 120,000 to 150,000 clones, under 11% appearing once. The sequenced sample consisted of naive CD4+ T cells from blood. These receptor sequences come from a man between 18 and 35 years old in good health.

The table lists this clone with many counts. The V call is TRBV4-2, the J call TRBJ2-1; 7 positions agree with TRBD1. The V gene end was trimmed by 2 bases and the J gene end by 4 bases; junction bases not matched to a gene: 5. Germline V gene sequence: CDR1 LGHNA, CDR2 YNFKEQ. This CDR3 has 15 residues. The CDR3 loop is CASSQTGTAYNEQFF. Written as DNA, the CDR3 is TGTGCCAGCAGCCAAACCGGGACAGCGTACAATGAGCAGTTCTTC.

The table lists this clone with a few counts. The chain employs TRBV7-9 and TRBJ2-5; maybe TRBD2 (6 bases). The germline V gene encodes CDR1 SEHNR and CDR2 FQNEAQ (reference sequence). V was pared by 2 bases and J by 1 base, with 11 bases between. The CDR3 has 15 amino acids. CDR3 coding DNA: TGTGCCAGCAGCTTAATTAGCGGTAGCCAAGAGACCCAGTACTTC. Amino acids: CASSLISGSQETQYF.

This chain links TRBV30 with TRBJ1-2; 7 bases map to TRBD1. CDR3 size: 14 residues. Germline CDR1 and CDR2: GTSNPN and SVGIG (reference sequence). With 0 bases clipped from V and 8 bases from J, the junction kept 9 bases outside the gene matches. The CDR3 protein is CAWSVKGGKGGYTF. CDR3 bases: TGTGCCTGGAGTGTGAAAGGGGGCAAGGGCGGCTACACCTTC. Full variable domain (outside the CDR3, taken from reference TRBV30 and TRBJ1-2): SQTIHQWPATLVQPVGSPLSLECTVEGTSNPNLYWYRQAAGRGLQLLFYSVGIGQISSEVPQNLSASRPQDRQFILSSKKLLLSDSGFYLCAWSVKGGKGGYTFGSGTRLTVV.

The chain has TRBV5-4 and TRBJ2-7, with TRBD1 matching over 8 bases. V shed 0 bases, J shed 3 bases, and the junction held 5 bases outside the gene matches. The CDR3 totals 15 residues. The germline gives CDR1 SGHNT, CDR2 YYREEE (reference sequence). CDR3 DNA: TGTGCCAGCAGCTTGGGACAGGGGATATTCTACGAGCAGTACTTC. Amino acids: CASSLGQGIFYEQYF.

This clone was counted at least ten times. V usage is TRBV7-3 and J usage is TRBJ2-5; 7 bases line up with TRBD1. After removal of 3 bases from V and 5 bases from J, the junction contained 6 bases not matched to a gene. In germline, CDR1 is SGHTA, CDR2 FQGTGA. There are 14 residues in the CDR3. The CDR3 region has the DNA TGTGCCAGCAGCTTCGACAGGGCCCGGGAGACCCAGTACTTC. Amino acids: CASSFDRARETQYF.

The chain combines TRBV5-6 with TRBJ2-7; D perhaps matches TRBD1 (6 bases). V gave up 2 bases and J gave up 3 bases, with 6 bases separating them. This CDR3 is 12 amino acids long. Germline V gives CDR1 SGHDT, CDR2 YYEEEE. CDR3 sequence (DNA): TGTGCCAGCAGCTTACAGGGCTACGAGCAGTACTTC. Translated: CASSLQGYEQYF. Variable domain in full (rest from reference TRBV5-6 and TRBJ2-7): DAGVTQSPTHLIKTRGQQVTLRCSPKSGHDTVSWYQQALGQGPQFIFQYYEEEERQRGNFPDRFSGHQFPNYSSELNVNALLLGDSALYLCASSLQGYEQYFGPGTRLTVT.

This clone showed up just a few times. The CDR3 coding sequence is TGTGCCAGCTCCCGCAAGGGCGGGGGTGGCTACACCTTC. It yields the protein CASSRKGGGGYTF. This rearrangement joins TRBV18 to TRBJ1-2, with D possibly TRBD1 on 5 matching bases. The CDR3 covers 13 residues. V was cut by 6 bases and J by 7 bases, with 15 bases left in between. Germline CDR1 is KGHSH and CDR2 is LQKENI.